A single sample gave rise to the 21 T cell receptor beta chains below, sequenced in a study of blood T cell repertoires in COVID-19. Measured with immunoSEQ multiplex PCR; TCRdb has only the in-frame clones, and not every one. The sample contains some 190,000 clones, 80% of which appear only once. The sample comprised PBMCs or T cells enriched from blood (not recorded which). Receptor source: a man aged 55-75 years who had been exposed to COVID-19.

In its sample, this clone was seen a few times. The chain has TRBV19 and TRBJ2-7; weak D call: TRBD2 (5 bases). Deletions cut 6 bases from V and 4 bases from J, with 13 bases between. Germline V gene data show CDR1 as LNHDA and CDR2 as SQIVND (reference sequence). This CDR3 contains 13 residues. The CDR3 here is CASRRADNYEQYF. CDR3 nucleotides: TGTGCCAGTAGGAGGGCCGACAATTACGAGCAGTACTTC.

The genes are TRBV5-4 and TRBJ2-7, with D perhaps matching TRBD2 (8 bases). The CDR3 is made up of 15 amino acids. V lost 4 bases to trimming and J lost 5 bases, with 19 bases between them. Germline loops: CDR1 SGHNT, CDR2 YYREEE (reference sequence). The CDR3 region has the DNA TGTGCCAGCAGCCCACAGGGGTTTAGCGGGAACGAGCAGTACTTC. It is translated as CASSPQGFSGNEQYF.

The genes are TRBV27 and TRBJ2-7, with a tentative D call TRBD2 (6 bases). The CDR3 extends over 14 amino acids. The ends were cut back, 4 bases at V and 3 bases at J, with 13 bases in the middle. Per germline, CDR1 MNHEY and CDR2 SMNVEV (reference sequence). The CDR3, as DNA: TGTGCCAGCAGTTGGCGGGACTCTTACTACGAGCAGTACTTC. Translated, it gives CASSWRDSYYEQYF.

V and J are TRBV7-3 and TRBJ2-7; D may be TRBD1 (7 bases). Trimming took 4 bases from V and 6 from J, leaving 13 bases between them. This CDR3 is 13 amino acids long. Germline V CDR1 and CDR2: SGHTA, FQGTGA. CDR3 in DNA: TGTGCCAGCAGCTCATACAGGGGAGGCGAGCAGTACTTC. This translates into CASSSYRGGEQYF.

CDR3 coding DNA: TGTGCCAGCAGCCGAATCAGGGGATCTCTCTCTAATAGCAATCAGCCCCAGCATTTT. It yields the protein CASSRIRGSLSNSNQPQHF. This chain links TRBV27 with TRBJ1-5, with D possibly TRBD1 on 6 matching bases. The length of the CDR3 is 19 residues. From germline, CDR1 is MNHEY and CDR2 SMNVEV (reference sequence). V lost 6 bases and J 0 bases, leaving 24 bases between the germline ends.

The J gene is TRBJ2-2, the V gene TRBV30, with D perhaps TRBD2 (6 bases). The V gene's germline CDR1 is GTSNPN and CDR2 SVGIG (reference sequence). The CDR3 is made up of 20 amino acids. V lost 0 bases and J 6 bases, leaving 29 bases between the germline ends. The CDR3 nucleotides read TGTGCCTGGAGTGTGTTATTCGGTGGGAGGCAGGGAAAGAAAGCCGGGGAGCTGTTTTTT. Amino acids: CAWSVLFGGRQGKKAGELFF.

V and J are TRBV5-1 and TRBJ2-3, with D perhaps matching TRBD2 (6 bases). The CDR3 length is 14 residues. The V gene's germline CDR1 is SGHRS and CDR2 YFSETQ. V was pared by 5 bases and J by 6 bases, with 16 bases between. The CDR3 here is CASRRDGGEDTQYF. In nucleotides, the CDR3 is TGCGCCAGCAGGCGGGACGGGGGTGAGGATACGCAGTATTTT.

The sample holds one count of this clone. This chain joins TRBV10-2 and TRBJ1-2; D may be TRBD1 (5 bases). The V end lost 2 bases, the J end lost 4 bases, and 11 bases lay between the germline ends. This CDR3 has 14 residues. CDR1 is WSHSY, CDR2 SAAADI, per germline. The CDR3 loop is CASSEAPGPYGYTF. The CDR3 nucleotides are TGCGCCAGCAGTGAGGCCCCAGGGCCCTATGGCTACACCTTC.

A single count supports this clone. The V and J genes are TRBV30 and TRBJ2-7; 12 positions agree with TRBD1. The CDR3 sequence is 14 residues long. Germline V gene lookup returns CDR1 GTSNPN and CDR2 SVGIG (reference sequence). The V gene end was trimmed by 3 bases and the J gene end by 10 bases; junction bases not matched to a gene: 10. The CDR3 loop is CAWSAAGTGGAQYF. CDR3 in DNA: TGTGCCTGGAGCGCAGCCGGGACAGGGGGCGCCCAGTACTTC.

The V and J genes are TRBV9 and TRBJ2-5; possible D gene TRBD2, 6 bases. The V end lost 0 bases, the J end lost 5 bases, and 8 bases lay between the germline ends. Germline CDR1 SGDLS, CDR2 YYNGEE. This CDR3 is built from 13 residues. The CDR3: CASSVGGIETQYF. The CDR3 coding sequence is TGTGCCAGCAGCGTAGGCGGGATTGAGACCCAGTACTTC.

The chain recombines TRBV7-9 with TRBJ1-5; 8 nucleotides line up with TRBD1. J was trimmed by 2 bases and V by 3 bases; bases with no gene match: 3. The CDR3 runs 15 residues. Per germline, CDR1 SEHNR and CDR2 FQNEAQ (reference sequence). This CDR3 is CASSFQGAGNQPQHF. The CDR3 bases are TGTGCCAGCAGCTTCCAGGGGGCAGGCAATCAGCCCCAGCATTTT.

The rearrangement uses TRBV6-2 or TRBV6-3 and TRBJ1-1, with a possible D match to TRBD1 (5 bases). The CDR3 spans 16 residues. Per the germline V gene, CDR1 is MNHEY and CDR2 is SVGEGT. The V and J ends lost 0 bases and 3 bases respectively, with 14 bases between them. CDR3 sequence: CASSYSIRGTYTEAFF. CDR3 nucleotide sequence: TGTGCCAGCAGTTACTCGATCCGCGGGACCTACACTGAAGCTTTCTTT.

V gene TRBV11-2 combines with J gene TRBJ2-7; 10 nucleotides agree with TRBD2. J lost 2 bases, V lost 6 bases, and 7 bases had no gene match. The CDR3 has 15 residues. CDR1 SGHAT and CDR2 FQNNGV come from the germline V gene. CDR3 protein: CASRVAGGNTYEQYF. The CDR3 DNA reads TGTGCCAGCAGAGTAGCGGGAGGCAACACCTACGAGCAGTACTTC.

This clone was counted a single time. Written as DNA, the CDR3 is TGCGCCAGCAGCTTGGGACAGGGAGTCCACGAGCAGTACTTC. Its translation: CASSLGQGVHEQYF. This rearrangement joins TRBV5-1 to TRBJ2-7, with TRBD1 matching over 7 bases. Germline V gives CDR1 SGHRS, CDR2 YFSETQ. V shed 0 bases, J shed 5 bases, and the junction held 5 bases outside the gene matches. This CDR3 is 14 amino acids long.

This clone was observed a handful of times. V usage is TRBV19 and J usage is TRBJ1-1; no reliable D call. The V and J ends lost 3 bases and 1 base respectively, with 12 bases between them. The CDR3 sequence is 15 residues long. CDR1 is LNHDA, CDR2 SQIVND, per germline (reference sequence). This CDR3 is CASSIQAQWNTEAFF. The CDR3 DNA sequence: TGTGCCAGTAGTATCCAGGCACAGTGGAACACTGAAGCTTTCTTT.

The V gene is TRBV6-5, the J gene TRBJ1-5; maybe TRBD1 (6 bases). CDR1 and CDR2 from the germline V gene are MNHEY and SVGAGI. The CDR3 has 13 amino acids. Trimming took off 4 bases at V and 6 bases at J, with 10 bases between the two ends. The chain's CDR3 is CASSSRGTQPQHF. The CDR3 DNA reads TGTGCCAGCAGTTCTAGGGGGACTCAGCCCCAGCATTTT.

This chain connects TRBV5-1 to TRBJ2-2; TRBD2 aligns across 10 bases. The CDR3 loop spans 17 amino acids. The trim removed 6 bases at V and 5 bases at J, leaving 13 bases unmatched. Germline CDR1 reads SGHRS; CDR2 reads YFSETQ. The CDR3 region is CASTPLLAGVGTGELFF. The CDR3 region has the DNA TGCGCCAGCACCCCCCTTCTAGCGGGAGTGGGGACCGGGGAGCTGTTTTTT.

CDR3 loop: CASSDPTMTGDYNEQFF. CDR3 sequence (DNA): TGTGCCAGCAGTGACCCAACCATGACAGGAGATTACAATGAGCAGTTCTTC. This chain joins TRBV6-4 and TRBJ2-1; maybe TRBD1 (6 bases). The CDR3 loop spans 17 amino acids. CDR1 and CDR2 (germline): MRHNA, SNTAGT. V was trimmed by 2 bases and J by 4 bases, leaving 18 bases between them.

The CDR3 loop is CASSPSGGTKQFF. The CDR3, as DNA: TGTGCCAGCAGTCCCTCCGGGGGGACCAAGCAGTTCTTC. The rearrangement links TRBV27 to TRBJ2-1, with TRBD2 matching over 7 bases. This CDR3 is 13 amino acids long. The V gene's germline CDR1 is MNHEY and CDR2 SMNVEV (reference sequence). Trimming took 5 bases from V and 11 from J; bases not matched to a gene: 9.

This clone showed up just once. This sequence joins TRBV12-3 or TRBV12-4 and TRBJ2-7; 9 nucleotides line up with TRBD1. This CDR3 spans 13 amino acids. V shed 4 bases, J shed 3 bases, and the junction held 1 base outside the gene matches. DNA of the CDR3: TGTGCCAGCAGTTCGACAGGGGGCTACGAGCAGTACTTC. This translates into CASSSTGGYEQYF.

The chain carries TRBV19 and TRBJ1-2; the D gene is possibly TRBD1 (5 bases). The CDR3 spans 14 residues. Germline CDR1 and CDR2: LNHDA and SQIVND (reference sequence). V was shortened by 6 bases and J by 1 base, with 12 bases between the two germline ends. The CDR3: CASSVGGYNYGYTF. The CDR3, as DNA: TGTGCCAGTAGCGTCGGGGGATATAACTATGGCTACACCTTC.